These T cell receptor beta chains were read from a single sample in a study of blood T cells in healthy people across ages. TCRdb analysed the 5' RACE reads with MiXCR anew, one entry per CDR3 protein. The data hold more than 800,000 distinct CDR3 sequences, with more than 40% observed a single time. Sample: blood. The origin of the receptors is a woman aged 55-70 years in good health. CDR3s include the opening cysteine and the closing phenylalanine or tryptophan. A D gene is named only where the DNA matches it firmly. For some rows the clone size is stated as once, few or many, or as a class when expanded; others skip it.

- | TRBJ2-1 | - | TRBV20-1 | CSAAPDPRIPYNEQFF | TGCAGTGCTGCTCCGGACCCCCGTATACCTTACAATGAGCAGTTCTTC
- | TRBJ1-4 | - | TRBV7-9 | CASSYRANEKLFF | TGTGCCAGCAGCTACCGAGCTAATGAAAAACTGTTTTTT
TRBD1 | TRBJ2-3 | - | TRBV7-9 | CASSFGTGGNTQYF | TGTGCCAGCAGCTTTGGGACAGGGGGGAATACGCAGTATTTT
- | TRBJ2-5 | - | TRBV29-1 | CSVASRAVNEQYF | TGCAGCGTTGCATCCAGGGCCGTCAATGAGCAGTACTTC
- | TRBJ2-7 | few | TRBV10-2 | CASSESTGPRGYEQYF | TGCGCCAGCAGTGAGTCGACGGGCCCCCGTGGCTACGAGCAGTACTTC
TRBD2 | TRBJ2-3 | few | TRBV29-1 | CSVEDRGGRADTQYF | TGCAGCGTTGAAGATCGCGGGGGTAGGGCGGATACGCAGTATTTT
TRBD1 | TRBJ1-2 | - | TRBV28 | CASSSGGWGYTF | TGTGCCAGCAGCTCAGGGGGCTGGGGCTACACCTTC
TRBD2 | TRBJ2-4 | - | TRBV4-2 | CASTQGSTSGANCYIQYF | TGTGCCAGCACCCAAGGTTCGACTAGCGGGGCGAATTGTTACATTCAGTACTTC
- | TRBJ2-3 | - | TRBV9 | CASSVESVNTQYF | TGTGCCAGCAGCGTAGAATCGGTCAATACGCAGTATTTT
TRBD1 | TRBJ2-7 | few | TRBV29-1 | CSSSRDRDDEQYF | TGCAGCTCAAGCCGGGACAGGGACGACGAGCAGTACTTC
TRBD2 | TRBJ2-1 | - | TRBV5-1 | CASSGSGNVNEQFF | TGCGCCAGCAGTGGGAGCGGGAACGTTAATGAGCAGTTCTTC
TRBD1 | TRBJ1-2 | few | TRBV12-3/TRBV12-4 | CASSLLGTGGDYGYTF | TGTGCCAGCAGTTTGCTAGGGACAGGGGGGGACTATGGCTACACCTTC
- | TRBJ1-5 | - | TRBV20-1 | CSAPMVGGARQPQHF | TGCAGTGCTCCCATGGTGGGGGGGGCACGGCAGCCCCAGCATTTT
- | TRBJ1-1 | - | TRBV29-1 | CSVTYGVSEAFF | TGCAGCGTGACTTATGGGGTGAGTGAAGCTTTCTTT
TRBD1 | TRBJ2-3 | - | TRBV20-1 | CSAPPDRGRPDTQYF | TGCAGTGCCCCGCCGGACAGGGGGCGGCCAGATACGCAGTATTTT
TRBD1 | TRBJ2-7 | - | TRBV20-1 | CSARDGTGGAYEQYF | TGCAGTGCTAGAGACGGGACAGGGGGCGCGTACGAGCAGTACTTC
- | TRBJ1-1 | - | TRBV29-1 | CSALDTSEAFF | TGCAGCGCCTTAGACACCTCTGAAGCTTTCTTT
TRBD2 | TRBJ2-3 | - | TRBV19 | CASRSGTSGTDTQYF | TGTGCCAGTAGGTCCGGGACTAGCGGCACAGATACGCAGTATTTT
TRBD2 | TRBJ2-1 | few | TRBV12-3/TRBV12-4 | CASRKPGLASNEQFF | TGTGCCAGCAGAAAACCGGGACTAGCCTCCAATGAGCAGTTCTTC
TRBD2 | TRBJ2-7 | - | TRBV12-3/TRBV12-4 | CASSLGETSGSSYEQYF | TGTGCCAGCAGTTTAGGGGAGACTAGCGGGAGCTCCTACGAGCAGTACTTC
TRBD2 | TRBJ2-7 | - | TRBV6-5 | CASSLSLSGINSYEQYF | TGTGCCAGCAGTCTAAGTCTTAGCGGGATCAACTCCTACGAGCAGTACTTC
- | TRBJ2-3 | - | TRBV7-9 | CASSLEGSRDTQYF | TGTGCCAGCAGCTTAGAGGGTTCTCGAGATACGCAGTATTTT
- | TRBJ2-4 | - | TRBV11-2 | CASSPPPSSVHIQYF | TGTGCCAGCAGCCCCCCGCCGTCCTCCGTACACATTCAGTACTTC
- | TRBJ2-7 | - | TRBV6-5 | CASRTGVYEQYF | TGTGCCAGCAGAACCGGCGTCTACGAGCAGTACTTC
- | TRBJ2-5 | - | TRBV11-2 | CASSLNSLNEQYF | TGTGCCAGCAGCTTAAATAGCCTTAATGAGCAGTACTTC
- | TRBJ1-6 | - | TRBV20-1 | CSAQSGWALHF | TGCAGTGCCCAGAGCGGGTGGGCCCTCCACTTT
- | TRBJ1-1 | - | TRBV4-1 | CASSQVTGSNTEAFF | TGTGCCAGCAGCCAAGTTACAGGCAGTAACACTGAAGCTTTCTTT
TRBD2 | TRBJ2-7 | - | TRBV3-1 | CASSFRAGGRYNEQYF | TGTGCCAGCAGCTTCCGAGCGGGAGGGAGATACAATGAGCAGTACTTC
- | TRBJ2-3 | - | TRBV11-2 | CASSQRSLTDTQYF | TGTGCCAGCAGCCAGAGGAGTTTGACAGATACGCAGTATTTT
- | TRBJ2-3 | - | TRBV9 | CASSPQVGARTDTQYF | TGTGCCAGCAGCCCACAGGTGGGGGCCCGCACAGATACGCAGTATTTT
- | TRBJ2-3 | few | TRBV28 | CASSLQSDTQYF | TGTGCCAGCAGTCTACAGTCAGATACGCAGTATTTT
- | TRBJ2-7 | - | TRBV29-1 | CSVAKPGEQYF | TGCAGCGTTGCCAAGCCGGGGGAGCAGTACTTC
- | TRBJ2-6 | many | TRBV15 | CATSLGSSGANVLTF | TGTGCCACCAGCCTAGGAAGCTCTGGGGCCAACGTCCTGACTTTC
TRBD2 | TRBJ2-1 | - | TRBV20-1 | CSARDGSGLANEQFF | TGCAGTGCTAGAGATGGATCGGGACTAGCGAATGAGCAGTTCTTC
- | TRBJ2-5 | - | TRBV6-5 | CASSTSPGFSEQYF | -
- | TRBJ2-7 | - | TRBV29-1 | CSGGSIYEQYF | TGCAGCGGAGGATCGATCTACGAGCAGTACTTC
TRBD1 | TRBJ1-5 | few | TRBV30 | CAWGTGSNNQPQHF | TGTGCCTGGGGGACAGGGAGTAACAATCAGCCCCAGCATTTT
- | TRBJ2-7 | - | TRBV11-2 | CASSLEIGSSYEQYF | TGTGCCAGCAGCTTAGAAATTGGTAGTAGCTACGAGCAGTACTTC
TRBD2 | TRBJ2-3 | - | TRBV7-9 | CASSPGLAGWGPTDTQYF | TGTGCCAGCAGCCCCGGACTAGCGGGATGGGGTCCCACAGATACGCAGTATTTT
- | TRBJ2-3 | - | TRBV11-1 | CASSFGGASTDTQYF | TGTGCCAGCAGCTTCGGCGGCGCTAGCACAGATACGCAGTATTTT
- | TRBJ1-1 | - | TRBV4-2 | CASSQETANTEAFF | TGTGCCAGCAGCCAGGAGACTGCGAACACTGAAGCTTTCTTT
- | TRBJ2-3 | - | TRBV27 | CASSLSSITDTQYF | TGTGCCAGCAGTTTATCCAGTATCACAGATACGCAGTATTTT
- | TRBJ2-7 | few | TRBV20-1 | CSAGSSTGQYF | TGCAGTGCTGGTAGTAGCACTGGGCAGTACTTC
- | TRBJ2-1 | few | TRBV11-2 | CASTRRPGGYNEQFF | TGTGCCAGCACCAGGAGACCTGGCGGCTACAATGAGCAGTTCTTC
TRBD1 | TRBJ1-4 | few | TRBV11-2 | CASSPQGADEKLFF | TGTGCCAGCAGCCCCCAGGGGGCGGATGAAAAACTGTTTTTT
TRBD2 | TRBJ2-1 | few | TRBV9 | CASSVGASGGGYNEQFF | TGTGCCAGCAGCGTAGGGGCTAGCGGAGGAGGGTACAATGAGCAGTTCTTC
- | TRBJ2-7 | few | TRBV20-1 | CSARGVDEQYF | TGCAGTGCTAGAGGAGTCGACGAGCAGTACTTC
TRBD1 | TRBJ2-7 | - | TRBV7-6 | CASSPRDRRDEQYF | TGTGCCAGCAGCCCCAGGGACAGAAGAGACGAGCAGTACTTC
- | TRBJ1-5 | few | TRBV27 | CASRGVPYSNQPQHF | TGTGCCAGCAGAGGGGTTCCCTATAGCAATCAGCCCCAGCATTTT
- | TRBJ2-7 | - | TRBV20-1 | CSARDLNAPAYNEQYF | TGCAGTGCTAGAGATCTAAATGCGCCGGCCTACAATGAGCAGTACTTC
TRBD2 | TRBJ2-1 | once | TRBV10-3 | CAISRKGLAFNEQFF | TGTGCCATCAGCAGGAAAGGACTAGCTTTCAATGAGCAGTTCTTC
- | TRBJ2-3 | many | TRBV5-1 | CASKTDGGRADTQYF | TGCGCCAGCAAAACCGACGGCGGCAGAGCGGATACGCAGTATTTT
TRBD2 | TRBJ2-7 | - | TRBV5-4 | CASSFGSGNYEQYF | TGTGCCAGCAGCTTTGGTAGCGGGAACTACGAGCAGTACTTC
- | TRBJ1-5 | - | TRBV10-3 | CAISESSGREGQPQHF | TGTGCCATCAGTGAGTCGTCCGGCAGGGAGGGGCAGCCCCAGCATTTT
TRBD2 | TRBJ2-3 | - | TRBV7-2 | CASSPNSSGATDTQYF | TGTGCCAGCAGCCCGAATTCTAGCGGGGCCACAGATACGCAGTATTTT